This T cell receptor (beta chain) was identified during a study of blood T cell repertoires in COVID-19. Produced via immunoSEQ multiplex PCR; TCRdb's table is partial and in-frame only. Among tens of thousands of clones listed, 80% to 90% were seen once. This CDR3 has 14 amino acids. Germline CDR1 reads SNHLY; CDR2 reads FYNNEI. Trimming at V came to 7 bases and at J to 2 bases, leaving 7 bases not matched to a gene. This TCR was sampled from a woman of 80 years or more with acute or convalescent COVID-19. Input material: peripheral blood. V usage is TRBV2 and J usage is TRBJ2-7; 8 bases are a match to TRBD2. DNA for the CDR3: TGTGCCAGCACCTGGGGCGGGGGGCCCTACGAGCAGTACTTC. Translation gives CASTWGGGPYEQYF. The full variable domain, in which reference TRBV2 and TRBJ2-7 provide the parts outside the CDR3, is EPEVTQTPSHQVTQMGQEVILRCVPISNHLYFYWYRQILGQKVEFLVSFYNNEISEKSEIFDDQFSVERPDGSNFTLKIRSTKLEDSAMYFCASTWGGGPYEQYFGPGTRLTVT.